This TCR beta chain appears in the sequencing data of a study of shared clonotypes between healthy human individuals. Study-level background: Per donor, CD8 memory used one plate, CD8 naive used two, CD4 memory used three and CD4 naive used three. Study findings and constraints: The authors sampled blood alone, and tissue repertoires likely differ. Relative to memory subsets, naive subsets generally showed larger estimated richness.

The assay was immunoSEQ multiplex PCR, and TCRdb's table has in-frame clones only and misses some. The table includes 2 million to 2.5 million clones, under 95% detected once. In the naive CD8 group, cells lacked CD45RO and were positively selected for CCR7, so terminally differentiated effector memory CD45RA+ cells were left out. The V end was cut by 3 bases, the J end by 7 bases, with 17 bases between. Germline loops: CDR1 SGDLS, CDR2 YYNGEE. CDR3 size: 15 residues. With respect to this clone: Its antigen is unknown.

The clonotype was recovered from a man aged 18 to 29 in good health. Some clones in this sample may be carry-over from other donors' samples. This chain uses TRBV9 with TRBJ1-3, with D perhaps matching TRBD1 (5 bases). Sequences were obtained from naive CD8+ T cells from PBMCs. This CDR3 is CASSASDRNRNTIYF. The CDR3 nucleotides read TGTGCCAGCAGCGCGTCCGACAGAAACCGGAACACCATATATTTT.